These 19 T cell receptor beta chains originate from one sample sequenced in a study of T cells in Graves' hyperthyroidism and ophthalmopathy (dated by TCRdb to about 2019). The library relied on multiplex PCR. Sequencing instrument: Illumina HiSeq 2000. The TCR beta CDR3 regions were amplified from RNA transcripts. The TCR CDR3 was subjected to a first round of RT-PCR using the HTBI primer set and the Qiagen OneStep RT-PCR kit. TCRdb reprocessing: public reads trimmed at Q25 with fastp, clones called with MiXCR, in-frame beta chains kept. Merged by CDR3 protein, the rows form single entries marked with the most common genes and DNA. For this sample the table gives hundreds of thousands of distinct CDR3 sequences, of which over 40% were detected only once. The ten biggest clones cover approximately 6.8% of the sample. Sequenced material: peripheral blood or thyroid tissue (not recorded which). Receptors originate from an adult man with Graves' disease, either hyperthyroidism or ophthalmopathy (not recorded which).

Of note for this clonotype: At one boundary the junction diverges from the germline segment, which might be a read error. V is TRBV7-6 and J is TRBJ2-6, with D possibly matching TRBD1 (6 bases). Per the germline V gene, CDR1 is SGHVS and CDR2 is FNYEAQ. The CDR3 runs to 18 residues. The CDR3 region is CASSSDRRQSSGANGLTF. CDR3 in DNA: TGTGCCAGCAGTTCTGACAGGAGACAGAGCTCTGGGGCCAACGGCCTGACTTTC. The full variable domain, rest sourced from reference TRBV7-6 and TRBJ2-6, is GAGVSQSPRYKVTKRGQDVALRCDPISGHVSLYWYRQALGQGPEFLTYFNYEAQQDKSGLPNDRFSAERPEGSISTLTIQRTEQRDSAMYRCASSSDRRQSSGANGLTFGAGSRLTVL.

This clonotype came up a few times. The chain has TRBV25-1 and TRBJ2-3; no reliable D call. V lost 3 bases and J lost 2, with 3 bases in between. The germline CDR1 and CDR2 sequences are MGHDK and SYGVNS. The CDR3 length is 12 residues. The CDR3 sequence is CASSDPTDTQYF. The DNA of the CDR3 is TGTGCCAGCAGTGACCCCACAGATACGCAGTATTTT.

The V call is TRBV3-1, the J call TRBJ2-5; 8 bases map to TRBD2. The DNA end lines up better with TRBJ2-7; the J call may be wrong. The germline V gene encodes CDR1 LGHDT and CDR2 YNNKEL (reference sequence). The CDR3 consists of 16 residues. The CDR3 protein is CASSHGLLADRYEQYF. As DNA, the CDR3 is TGTGCCAGCAGCCATGGGCTACTAGCGGATCGCTACGAGCAGTACTTC.

This clonotype was observed at least ten times. This chain connects TRBV19 to TRBJ2-7, with TRBD2 identical over 7 bases. CDR3 length: 14 amino acids. Germline CDR1 is LNHDA and CDR2 is SQIVND (reference sequence). Unmatched junction bases numbered 6, after V lost 5 bases and J lost 2 bases. CDR3 protein: CASSGPGLTYEQYF. The CDR3 DNA reads as TGTGCCAGTAGTGGACCGGGACTAACCTACGAGCAGTACTTC. Combining the CDR3 with reference TRBV19 and TRBJ2-7 gives the whole variable domain DGGITQSPKYLFRKEGQNVTLSCEQNLNHDAMYWYRQDPGQGLRLIYYSQIVNDFQKGDIAEGYSVSREKKESFPLTVTSAQKNPTAFYLCASSGPGLTYEQYFGPGTRLTVT.

This clonotype has a handful of counts. This chain joins TRBV5-1 and TRBJ1-1; TRBD1 might be the D (6 bases). The germline V gene has CDR1 SGHRS and CDR2 YFSETQ. V dropped 4 bases and J dropped 4 bases, with 17 bases sitting between them. The CDR3 is made up of 15 amino acids. CDR3 sequence (DNA): TGCGCCAGCAGCCCCCTAACAGGGAAGGGCACTGAAGCTTTCTTT. This encodes CASSPLTGKGTEAFF.

This clonotype was seen many times. V gene TRBV10-3 combines with J gene TRBJ1-1; D unresolved. With 3 bases removed from V and 0 bases from J, the gap between germline ends came to 11 bases. CDR1 is ENHRY, CDR2 SYGVKD, per germline. CDR3 length: 15 amino acids. In DNA, the CDR3 is TGTGCCATCAGTGAATTGGCCGCAGTGAACACTGAAGCTTTCTTT. It yields the protein CAISELAAVNTEAFF.

As to this clonotype: An end of the junction does not agree with germline; a read error may underlie this. The chain links TRBV24-1 to TRBJ2-7, with 8 bases fitting TRBD2. This CDR3 contains 13 residues. The V gene's germline CDR1 is KGHDR and CDR2 SFDVKD. Here the CDR3 DNA reads TGTGCCATCAGTGGCGTCGGGAGGGTCGAGCAGTACTTC. The encoded protein is CAISGVGRVEQYF.

The J gene is TRBJ2-7, the V gene TRBV7-9, with 9 bases fitting TRBD1. The CDR3 spans 14 residues. Per the germline V gene, CDR1 is SEHNR and CDR2 is FQNEAQ (reference sequence). Trimming removed 5 bases from V and 5 bases from J; junction bases left unmatched: 7. CDR3 sequence: CASSTGTGSDEQYF. The CDR3, as DNA: TGTGCCAGCAGCACCGGGACAGGGAGCGACGAGCAGTACTTC.

Details on this clonotype: An end of the junction does not agree with germline; a read error may underlie this. This chain joins TRBV29-1 and TRBJ2-7; 7 positions match TRBD2. Germline V CDR1 and CDR2: SQVTM, ANQGSEA. CDR3 length: 13 amino acids. The CDR3 here is CSAERAGNYEQHF. The CDR3 DNA follows: TGCAGTGCTGAGAGAGCGGGGAACTACGAGCAGCACTTC.

Only a few counts were recorded for this clonotype. The chain recombines TRBV5-1 with TRBJ1-4; TRBD1 is a possible D gene (5 bases). V was shortened by 5 bases and J by 7 bases, with 12 bases between the two germline ends. The CDR3 covers 13 residues. Germline CDR1 reads SGHRS; CDR2 reads YFSETQ. This CDR3 is CASRGTGPEKLFF. The CDR3 DNA follows: TGCGCCAGCAGAGGGACGGGGCCTGAAAAACTGTTTTTT.

This clonotype was detected many times. This chain connects TRBV20-1 to TRBJ1-2, with D maybe TRBD1 (5 bases). The germline V gene has CDR1 DFQATT and CDR2 SNEGSKA (reference sequence). Trimming removed 0 bases from V and 4 bases from J, with 15 bases in between. CDR3 size: 15 residues. CDR3 DNA sequence: TGCAGTGCTAGAGATACAGGCAGATCAATCTATGGCTACACCTTC. It specifies CSARDTGRSIYGYTF.

At least ten counts were recorded for this clonotype. The rearrangement links TRBV7-9 to TRBJ1-2; D is undetermined. Germline assignment: CDR1 SEHNR and CDR2 FQNEAQ (reference sequence). This CDR3 spans 13 amino acids. V lost 3 bases to trimming and J lost 6 bases, with 11 bases between them. CDR3: CASSLWQADGYTF. The CDR3, as DNA: TGTGCCAGCAGCTTGTGGCAGGCGGATGGCTACACCTTC.

This clonotype appeared many times. The V and J genes are TRBV7-9 and TRBJ2-7; TRBD1 agrees at 9 bases. The CDR3 sequence is 15 residues long. V dropped 1 base and J dropped 5; count of bases not matched to a gene: 6. The V gene's germline CDR1 is SEHNR and CDR2 FQNEAQ (reference sequence). CDR3 coding DNA: TGTGCCAGCAGCTTAGAAGGGACAGGGAACAACGAGCAGTACTTC. It translates to CASSLEGTGNNEQYF.

To note about this clonotype: A read error is possible here, since a much larger clone lies one base away. The CDR3 region is CASSLAIMYEQYF. The CDR3 nucleotides are TGTGCCAGCAGCTTAGCGATTATGTACGAGCAGTACTTC. The V and J genes are TRBV7-8 and TRBJ2-7; D is uncertain. The CDR3 has 13 amino acids. Germline-derived CDR1 and CDR2 are SGHVS and FQNEAQ. The ends were cut back, 0 bases at V and 4 bases at J, with 7 bases in the middle.

This clonotype came up many times. The chain has TRBV24-1 and TRBJ1-2; possibly TRBD1 for D (5 bases). V lost 4 bases to trimming and J lost 7 bases, with 18 bases between them. The CDR3 has 15 amino acids. Germline assignment: CDR1 KGHDR and CDR2 SFDVKD. In DNA, the CDR3 is TGTGCCACCAGTGAACGGGACGCCGGTAGGGCTGGCTACACCTTC. This gives the protein CATSERDAGRAGYTF.

This clonotype appeared many times. V is TRBV7-9 and J is TRBJ2-7; the D gene is possibly TRBD1 (5 bases). The V end was cut by 6 bases, the J end by 3 bases, with 12 bases between. The CDR3 contains 13 residues. Germline lookup yields CDR1 SEHNR and CDR2 FQNEAQ (reference sequence). CDR3 sequence (DNA): TGTGCCAGCAGGTTGCAGGGTGACTACGAGCAGTACTTC. Protein product: CASRLQGDYEQYF.

V gene TRBV3-1 combines with J gene TRBJ1-4; perhaps TRBD1 as D (6 bases). This CDR3 contains 15 residues. V was cut by 3 bases and J by 4 bases, with 12 bases left in between. Germline CDR1 reads LGHDT; CDR2 reads YNNKEL (reference sequence). The CDR3 nucleotides read TGTGCCAGCAGCCACGAGGACAGCTTTAATGAAAAACTGTTTTTT. Amino acids: CASSHEDSFNEKLFF.

The V and J genes are TRBV4-1 and TRBJ1-4; D remains ambiguous. Deletions cut 1 base from V and 8 bases from J, with 8 bases between. The CDR3 totals 13 residues. Germline-derived CDR1 and CDR2 are MGHRA and YSYEKL. The chain's CDR3 is CASSQVVNEKLFF. Here the CDR3 DNA reads TGCGCCAGCAGCCAAGTAGTGAACGAAAAACTGTTTTTT.

To note about this clonotype: Possible read error: a much larger clone is one base away. The J gene is TRBJ1-6, the V gene TRBV19; D might be TRBD1 (5 bases). Germline V CDR1 and CDR2: LNHDA, SQIVND (reference sequence). The CDR3 runs to 14 residues. V gave up 3 bases and J gave up 7 bases, with 10 bases separating them. CDR3 coding DNA: TGTGCCAGTAGTATGTCCGGGGGGAATTCACCCCTCCACTTT. Its protein product is CASSMSGGNSPLHF.